This T cell receptor beta chain was sequenced in a study of blood T cell repertoires in COVID-19. The overall study: Spain, Italy and the United States supplied samples that represented acute and convalescent COVID-19. PBMCs, B-cell-depleted T cells, or T cells were the source of the cDNA or gDNA that made up the material.

Methods used by the authors: Amplification of reference gene primers provided the estimated nucleated cell counts. Sequencing used immunoSEQ multiplex PCR; TCRdb keeps in-frame clones, though not all of them. V and J calls and clone size come straight from that table; D and trimming were deduced from the DNA. Here the sample spans around 47,000 clones, about nine tenths being singletons. Germline CDR1 reads SGHNT; CDR2 reads YYREEE (reference sequence). This CDR3 spans 15 amino acids. After removal of 0 bases from V and 6 bases from J, the junction contained 4 bases not matched to a gene. The source of this sequence is an elderly man with active or convalescent COVID-19. This chain uses TRBV5-4 with TRBJ1-5; 9 positions match TRBD1. The sample comprised peripheral blood. The CDR3 DNA reads as TGTGCCAGCAGCTTGGGACAGGGGGACGGTCAGCCCCAGCATTTT. This translates into CASSLGQGDGQPQHF.